These T cell receptor beta chains were read from a single sample in a study of blood T cell repertoires in COVID-19. Assay used: immunoSEQ multiplex PCR; TCRdb lists only in-frame clones, some missing. The sample lists some 350,000 clones, roughly 86% occurring once. Sequenced input: peripheral blood. These TCRs come from a woman in her 70s with COVID-19, enrolled during active disease. The CDR3 runs from the conserved cysteine through the conserved F or W. D genes are given only for firm matches. Not all rows give a size; the values are once, few, many and, for expanded clones, a class.

d_gene,abundance,j_gene,v_gene,CDR3nt,CDR3aa
TRBD1,-,TRBJ1-6,TRBV2,TGTGCCAGCAGTGCTTCCTCGGGACAGCCAAATTCACCCCTCCACTTT,CASSASSGQPNSPLHF
TRBD1,-,TRBJ2-2,TRBV6-4,TGTGCCAGCAGTGCAGGGGGCGCGAACACCGGGGAGCTGTTTTTT,CASSAGGANTGELFF
-,-,TRBJ2-1,TRBV6-5,TGTGCCAGCAGACAGGACAGTTACAATGAGCAGTTCTTC,CASRQDSYNEQFF
-,-,TRBJ2-1,TRBV19,TGTGCCAGTAGGATGGGGGCGGAGAGTTCCTACAATGAGCAGTTCTTC,CASRMGAESSYNEQFF
TRBD1,few,TRBJ2-7,TRBV27,TGTGCCAGCAGTTTACAACCGACAGGGAGTTCCTACGAGCAGTACTTC,CASSLQPTGSSYEQYF
-,-,TRBJ2-2,TRBV2,TGTGCCAGCGAGCCGCGGCGGACTACCGGGGAGCTGTTTTTT,CASEPRRTTGELFF
TRBD1,-,TRBJ1-2,TRBV5-1,TGCGCCAGCAGCTTGTTTCCCGGGACAGACTATGGCTACACCTTC,CASSLFPGTDYGYTF
TRBD1,-,TRBJ1-2,TRBV2,TGTGCCAGCAGTTTCGCAACAGGGGCGGGTTGGGGCTACACCTTC,CASSFATGAGWGYTF
TRBD1,-,TRBJ1-1,TRBV7-9,TGTGCCAGCAGCCCTCGGACAGGGGGCGGGAACACTGAAGCTTTCTTT,CASSPRTGGGNTEAFF
-,-,TRBJ1-2,TRBV28,TGTGCCAGCAGTTTGGGGCAGTTGCATGGCTACACCTTC,CASSLGQLHGYTF
-,-,TRBJ1-6,TRBV7-8,TGTGCCAGCAGCTTAGTAGCGGGGGCGGATTCACCCCTCCACTTT,CASSLVAGADSPLHF
TRBD1,-,TRBJ1-1,TRBV10-3,TGTGCCATCAGTTTAACAGGGGACACTGAAGCTTTCTTT,CAISLTGDTEAFF
-,few,TRBJ2-5,TRBV2,TGTGCCAGCAGTGAAGGGTGGAGGGAGACCCAGTACTTC,CASSEGWRETQYF
-,-,TRBJ1-2,TRBV5-1,TGCGCCAGCAGTTCGGGTTCCTATGGCTACACCTTC,CASSSGSYGYTF
-,-,TRBJ1-6,TRBV6-1,TGTGCCAGCAGTGAATCGGGATGGTCACCCCTCCACTTT,CASSESGWSPLHF
-,-,TRBJ1-3,TRBV29-1,TGCAGCGTTGATGACAGCTCTGGAAACACCATATATTTT,CSVDDSSGNTIYF
-,-,TRBJ1-4,TRBV27,TGTGCCAGCCGACGGACAGATTCTAATGAAAAACTGTTTTTT,CASRRTDSNEKLFF
TRBD1,-,TRBJ1-1,TRBV19,TGTGCCAGTAGTATTCCGAGGACAGGGCACACTGAAGCTTTCTTT,CASSIPRTGHTEAFF
-,-,TRBJ1-5,TRBV10-3,TGTGCCATCAGTGAGTCTGGCGGGCAGCCCCAGCATTTT,CAISESGGQPQHF
-,-,TRBJ1-2,TRBV10-3,TGTGCCATCAGTGAGTTCCTAGATGGCTACACCTTC,CAISEFLDGYTF
-,-,TRBJ2-7,TRBV6-5,TGTGCCAGCAGCATACTTAGCTCCTACGAGCAGTACTTC,CASSILSSYEQYF
TRBD2,-,TRBJ2-1,TRBV7-2,TGTGCCAGCAGCTTAGAAAGCGGGGGGCTGGGTGAGCAGTTCTTC,CASSLESGGLGEQFF